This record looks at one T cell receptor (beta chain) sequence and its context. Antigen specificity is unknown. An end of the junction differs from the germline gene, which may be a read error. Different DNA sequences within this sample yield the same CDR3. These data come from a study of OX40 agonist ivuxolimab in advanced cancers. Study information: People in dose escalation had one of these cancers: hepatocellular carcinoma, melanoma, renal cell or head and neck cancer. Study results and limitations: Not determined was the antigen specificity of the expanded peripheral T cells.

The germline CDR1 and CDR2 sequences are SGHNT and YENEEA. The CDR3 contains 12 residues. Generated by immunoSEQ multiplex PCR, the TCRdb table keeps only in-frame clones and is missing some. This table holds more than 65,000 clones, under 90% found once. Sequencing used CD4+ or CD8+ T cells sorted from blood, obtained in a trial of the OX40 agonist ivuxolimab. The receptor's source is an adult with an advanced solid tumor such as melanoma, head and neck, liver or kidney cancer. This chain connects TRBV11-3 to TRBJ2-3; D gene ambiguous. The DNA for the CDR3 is TGTGCCAGCAGCCTTCTCGCAGATACACAGTATTTT. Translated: CASSLLADTQYF.